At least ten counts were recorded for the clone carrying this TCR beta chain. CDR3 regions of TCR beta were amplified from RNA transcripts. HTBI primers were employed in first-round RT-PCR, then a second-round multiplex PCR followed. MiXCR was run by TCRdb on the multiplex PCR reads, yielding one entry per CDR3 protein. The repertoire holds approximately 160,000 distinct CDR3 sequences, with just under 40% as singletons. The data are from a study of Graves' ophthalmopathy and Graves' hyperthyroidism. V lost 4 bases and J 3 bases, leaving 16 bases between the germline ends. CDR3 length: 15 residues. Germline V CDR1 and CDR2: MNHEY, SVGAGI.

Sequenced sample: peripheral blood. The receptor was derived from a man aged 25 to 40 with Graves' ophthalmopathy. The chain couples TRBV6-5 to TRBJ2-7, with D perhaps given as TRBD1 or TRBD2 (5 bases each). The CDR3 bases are TGTGCCAGCAGTTCCATCCGGGACCCCTACTACGAGCAGTACTTC. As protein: CASSSIRDPYYEQYF.